This T cell receptor beta chain was sequenced for a study of molecular identifiers for immune sequencing clone quantification. General study findings and limits: Researchers reportedly could pick up spiked Jurkat TCR RNA from one cell mixed into 1 million or so naive cells.

Libraries of naive CD8 T cells were made from roughly 18,000 to 920,000 sorted cells. They used 10%, 30% or 50% RNA. MiXCR was run by TCRdb on the PCR reads, yielding one entry per CDR3 protein. The sample records about 510,000 distinct CDR3 sequences, approximately 25% being singletons. Trimming took off 2 bases at V and 5 bases at J, with 3 bases between the two ends. The CDR3 extends over 11 amino acids. The germline V gene has CDR1 SEHNR and CDR2 FQNEAQ (reference sequence). A note on this clonotype: Its antigen remains unidentified.

The receptor's source is a human donor in good health. Some libraries in this study had Jurkat cell RNA spiked in. This chain links TRBV7-9 with TRBJ2-5; no definite D call. Sequencing was performed on naive CD8+ T cells from blood, with Jurkat cell RNA spiked in. Indicated subset: FACS-sorted CD8+CD4-CCR7+CD45RA+ naive T cells. The CDR3 region is CASSLFETQYF. The CDR3 DNA follows: TGTGCCAGCAGCTTATTTGAGACCCAGTACTTC. Full variable domain (outside the CDR3, taken from reference TRBV7-9 and TRBJ2-5): DTGVSQNPRHKITKRGQNVTFRCDPISEHNRLYWYRQTLGQGPEFLTYFQNEAQLEKSRLLSDRFSAERPKGSFSTLEIQRTEQGDSAMYLCASSLFETQYFGPGTRLLVL.